Each of the 23 T cell receptor beta chains below was sequenced from the same sample in a study of T cell changes during pregnancy in multiple sclerosis. Measured with immunoSEQ multiplex PCR; TCRdb has only the in-frame clones, and not every one. This sample has tens of thousands of clones, with 92% found just once. The material sequenced was CD4+ T cells from peripheral blood mononuclear cells, taken in the third trimester of pregnancy. The receptor source for this set is a female donor with multiple sclerosis, enrolled in a pregnancy study.

The chain has TRBV9 and TRBJ2-2; a possible D gene is TRBD1 (6 bases). Germline values: CDR1 SGDLS, CDR2 YYNGEE. The CDR3 covers 14 residues. V lost 0 bases and J lost 4, with 7 bases in between. CDR3 amino acids: CASSVGGGTGELFF. The CDR3 DNA reads as TGTGCCAGCAGCGTAGGAGGGGGCACCGGGGAGCTGTTTTTT.

The table lists this clone with a count of one. CDR3: CASILQGNKEAFF. CDR3 in DNA: TGTGCCAGTATACTTCAGGGCAACAAAGAAGCTTTCTTT. V gene TRBV19 combines with J gene TRBJ1-1; tentative D call: TRBD1 (5 bases). Germline-derived CDR1 and CDR2 are LNHDA and SQIVND (reference sequence). This CDR3 is 13 amino acids long. The V end was cut by 7 bases, the J end by 8 bases, with 17 bases between.

The chain links TRBV30 to TRBJ2-7, with D possibly TRBD2 on 6 matching bases. This CDR3 is built from 16 residues. Per germline, CDR1 GTSNPN and CDR2 SVGIG (reference sequence). Between the trimmed V and J ends, which lost 1 base and 2 bases, there was a span of 18 bases. CDR3 region: CAWSAPLGGATYEQYF. The CDR3 region has the DNA TGTGCCTGGAGTGCCCCGCTCGGAGGGGCAACCTACGAGCAGTACTTC.

The V call is TRBV18, the J call TRBJ2-3, with D unclear. Trimming cost V 5 bases and J 6 bases, with 9 bases left between them. CDR3 length: 12 residues. Germline V gene data show CDR1 as KGHSH and CDR2 as LQKENI. This CDR3 is CASSYLPDTQYF. The CDR3 bases are TGTGCCAGCTCATATCTTCCGGATACGCAGTATTTT.

This clone was recorded only once. The genes are TRBV6-4 and TRBJ2-1; TRBD2 agrees at 8 bases. Germline values: CDR1 MRHNA, CDR2 SNTAGT. Germline trimming cut 0 bases from V and 4 bases from J; bases unmatched to any gene: 2. The CDR3 is made up of 15 amino acids. Here the CDR3 reads CASSDSGGGYNEQFF. CDR3 nucleotide sequence: TGTGCCAGCAGTGACTCGGGCGGGGGGTACAATGAGCAGTTCTTC.

The chain is built from TRBV6-5 and TRBJ2-4, with TRBD2 as a possible D gene (6 bases). The V gene lost 0 bases and the J gene lost 1 base, with 10 bases spanning the gap. Germline CDR1 reads MNHEY; CDR2 reads SVGAGI. CDR3 length: 16 residues. The CDR3 here is CASSYSPGGAKNIQYF. The CDR3 DNA sequence: TGTGCCAGCAGTTACTCACCTGGGGGGGCCAAAAACATTCAGTACTTC.

V usage is TRBV4-3 and J usage is TRBJ1-1; a weak D match, TRBD1 (5 bases). Between the trimmed V and J ends, which lost 0 bases and 8 bases, there was a span of 13 bases. CDR1 and CDR2 (germline): LGHNA, YSLEER. CDR3 size: 14 residues. CDR3 DNA: TGCGCCAGCAGCCAAGATGACAGATTAGGGGAAGCTTTCTTT. Its protein product is CASSQDDRLGEAFF.

The chain joins TRBV10-3 to TRBJ2-1; possible D gene TRBD2, 5 bases. The CDR3 covers 12 residues. The ends were cut back, 7 bases at V and 12 bases at J, with 16 bases in the middle. Germline lookup yields CDR1 ENHRY and CDR2 SYGVKD. In nucleotides, the CDR3 is TGTGCCATCACCAGCGGAGATTGGGTGCAGTTCTTC. Translation gives CAITSGDWVQFF.

The genes are TRBV5-1 and TRBJ2-7, with 7 nucleotides matching TRBD1. J was trimmed by 6 bases and V by 0 bases; bases with no gene match: 6. Germline values: CDR1 SGHRS, CDR2 YFSETQ. This CDR3 comprises 14 residues. In nucleotides, the CDR3 is TGCGCCAGCAGCTTGGCCCAGACAGGGCGCGAGCAGTACTTC. Encoded protein: CASSLAQTGREQYF.

The rearrangement joins TRBV29-1 to TRBJ2-1; the match to TRBD2 covers 16 bases. Germline V gene sequence: CDR1 SQVTM, CDR2 ANQGSEA. The CDR3 runs to 18 residues. V was clipped by 5 bases and J by 4 bases; unmatched bases: 11. The CDR3 sequence: CSVSVGTSGRAVYNEQFF. DNA of the CDR3: TGCAGCGTTAGCGTCGGGACTAGCGGGAGGGCCGTTTACAATGAGCAGTTCTTC.

V gene TRBV19 combines with J gene TRBJ2-7; no clear D gene. V lost 5 bases and J 1 base, leaving 9 bases between the germline ends. Germline V gives CDR1 LNHDA, CDR2 SQIVND (reference sequence). This CDR3 comprises 13 residues. The CDR3 loop is CASSPDSSYEQYF. DNA of the CDR3: TGTGCCAGTAGTCCCGACTCATCCTACGAGCAGTACTTC. Full variable domain (outside the CDR3, taken from reference TRBV19 and TRBJ2-7): DGGITQSPKYLFRKEGQNVTLSCEQNLNHDAMYWYRQDPGQGLRLIYYSQIVNDFQKGDIAEGYSVSREKKESFPLTVTSAQKNPTAFYLCASSPDSSYEQYFGPGTRLTVT.

The rearrangement uses TRBV11-2 and TRBJ2-3; D call uncertain. Trimming removed 5 bases at V and 4 bases at J, with 7 bases between. The CDR3 is made up of 12 amino acids. Germline CDR1 SGHAT, CDR2 FQNNGV. CDR3 DNA: TGTGCCAGCAGCCAACGGGCAGATACGCAGTATTTT. Translated, it gives CASSQRADTQYF.

V is TRBV28 and J is TRBJ1-4; 9 bases match TRBD1. The germline CDR1 and CDR2 sequences are MDHEN and SYDVKM. Trimming removed 2 bases from V and 4 bases from J; junction bases left unmatched: 2. This CDR3 has 15 amino acids. CDR3 in DNA: TGTGCCAGCAGTTTAGGGGGACAGGGTAATGAAAAACTGTTTTTT. Translation gives CASSLGGQGNEKLFF.

The chain joins TRBV5-1 to TRBJ2-5; 7 bases map to TRBD1. CDR3 length: 15 residues. Germline CDR1 reads SGHRS; CDR2 reads YFSETQ. V dropped 4 bases and J dropped 4; count of bases not matched to a gene: 10. The CDR3 loop reads CASSRQGRIGETQYF. As DNA, the CDR3 is TGCGCCAGCAGCCGACAGGGTCGGATCGGAGAGACCCAGTACTTC.

This chain uses TRBV2 with TRBJ2-1; D might be TRBD2 (6 bases). With 6 bases removed from V and 4 bases from J, the gap between germline ends came to 22 bases. Looked up from germline, CDR1 is SNHLY and CDR2 is FYNNEI. The CDR3 loop spans 17 amino acids. The CDR3 region is CASSRQPGTGRYNEQFF. As DNA, the CDR3 is TGTGCCAGCAGCCGCCAGCCCGGGACTGGAAGATACAATGAGCAGTTCTTC.

This rearrangement joins TRBV6-6 to TRBJ1-3; TRBD1 matches 7 bases. This CDR3 contains 13 residues. In germline, CDR1 is MNHNY, CDR2 SVGAGI (reference sequence). The V gene end was trimmed by 4 bases and the J gene end by 5 bases; junction bases not matched to a gene: 2. The CDR3 here is CASSLQGRNTIYF. The CDR3 DNA reads as TGTGCCAGCAGTTTACAGGGGAGAAACACCATATATTTT.

This chain links TRBV6-1 with TRBJ2-3; the D gene is possibly TRBD1 (6 bases). The CDR3 is made up of 12 amino acids. V lost 6 bases and J lost 11, with 15 bases in between. From germline, CDR1 is MNHNS and CDR2 SASEGT. For the CDR3, the DNA is TGTGCCAGCAGCCCGAACAGGGCCGGGCAGTATTTT. As protein: CASSPNRAGQYF.

The V gene is TRBV18, the J gene TRBJ1-2, with D unclear. Trimming cost V 0 bases and J 0 bases, with 8 bases left between them. The germline gives CDR1 KGHSH, CDR2 LQKENI. There are 15 residues in the CDR3. CDR3 in amino acids: CASSPPVGSNYGYTF. The CDR3 nucleotides read TGTGCCAGCTCACCACCGGTCGGGTCTAACTATGGCTACACCTTC. The full variable domain, in which reference TRBV18 and TRBJ1-2 provide the parts outside the CDR3, is NAGVMQNPRHLVRRRGQEARLRCSPMKGHSHVYWYRQLPEEGLKFMVYLQKENIIDESGMPKERFSAEFPKEGPSILRIQQVVRGDSAAYFCASSPPVGSNYGYTFGSGTRLTVV.

The genes are TRBV30 and TRBJ1-2; TRBD1 might be the D (6 bases). The CDR3 consists of 11 residues. Per germline, CDR1 GTSNPN and CDR2 SVGIG (reference sequence). Trimming removed 5 bases at V and 7 bases at J, with 11 bases between. For the CDR3, the DNA is TGTGCCTGGGGGCAGGGGAGTGGCTACACCTTC. This sequence encodes CAWGQGSGYTF.

The rearrangement joins TRBV11-1 to TRBJ2-1, with 8 bases fitting TRBD2. Germline V gene lookup returns CDR1 SGHAT and CDR2 FQDESV (reference sequence). This CDR3 is 15 amino acids long. V was pared by 3 bases and J by 8 bases, with 9 bases of the junction left unmatched. CDR3 nucleotide sequence: TGTGCCAGCAGCTTTTACGGGAGGGCGGAAGATGAGCAGTTCTTC. Residues: CASSFYGRAEDEQFF.

This clone appeared once. V is TRBV29-1 and J is TRBJ1-1; D not resolved. The V end lost 6 bases, the J end lost 1 base, and 9 bases lay between the germline ends. This CDR3 is built from 12 residues. Looked up from germline, CDR1 is SQVTM and CDR2 is ANQGSEA. CDR3 DNA: TGCAGCGTCATCCGAGGGAACACTGAAGCTTTCTTT. Its protein is CSVIRGNTEAFF.

The count of this clone is one. The chain combines TRBV4-1 with TRBJ2-5; 8 bases map to TRBD1. This CDR3 has 15 amino acids. Germline V gene sequence: CDR1 MGHRA, CDR2 YSYEKL. Trimming took 6 bases from V and 5 from J; bases not matched to a gene: 11. CDR3 DNA: TGCGCCAGCAGGCGAACCGGGACAGGATGGGAGACCCAGTACTTC. As protein: CASRRTGTGWETQYF.

V and J are TRBV10-3 and TRBJ2-1; D possibly corresponds to TRBD1 (5 bases). The CDR3 consists of 14 residues. From germline, CDR1 is ENHRY and CDR2 SYGVKD. Trimming took 0 bases from V and 12 from J, leaving 15 bases between them. In DNA form, the CDR3 reads TGTGCCATCAGTGAGTCAGGGGCCAAAGGGTGGCAGTTCTTC. Protein product: CAISESGAKGWQFF.